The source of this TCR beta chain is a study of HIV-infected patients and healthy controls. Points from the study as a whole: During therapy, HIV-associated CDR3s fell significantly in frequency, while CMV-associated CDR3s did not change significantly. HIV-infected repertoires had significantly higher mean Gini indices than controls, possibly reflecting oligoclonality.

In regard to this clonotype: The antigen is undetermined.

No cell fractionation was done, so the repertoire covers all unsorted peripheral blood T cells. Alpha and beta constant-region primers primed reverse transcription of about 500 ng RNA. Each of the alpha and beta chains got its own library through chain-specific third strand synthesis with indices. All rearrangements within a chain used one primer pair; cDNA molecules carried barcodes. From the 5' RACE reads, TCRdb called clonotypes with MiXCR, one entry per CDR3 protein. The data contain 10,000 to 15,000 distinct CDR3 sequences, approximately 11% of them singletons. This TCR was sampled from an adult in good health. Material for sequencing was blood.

As DNA, the CDR3 is TGTGCCAGCAGCCCTAGCGGGAGGGCTGAGACCCAGTACTTC. This codes for CASSPSGRAETQYF. The chain is built from TRBV27 and TRBJ2-5, with 12 nucleotides matching TRBD2. The CDR3 is 14 amino acids. Germline-derived CDR1 and CDR2 are MNHEY and SMNVEV (reference sequence). The V and J ends lost 6 bases and 5 bases, in that order; junction bases with no gene match: 4.